This TCR beta chain was observed in a study of vaccination effects on CD4 cells after COVID-19 (dated by TCRdb to between 2021 and 2023). General notes on the study: Participants received two doses of either the BNT162b2 or the mRNA-1273 mRNA SARS-CoV-2 vaccine. SARS-CoV-2 spike-specific CD4+ TCR repertoires from before and after mRNA vaccination were compared in COVID-19 convalescent patients and in infection-naive vaccine recipients. The full study included around nine COVID-19 convalescent patients and several SARS-CoV-2-naive healthy vaccine recipients. The Oncomine TCR Beta short-read assay on an Illumina iSeq 100 was used to sequence cultures from other donors in the study.

The library came from the immunoSEQ multiplex PCR assay. DNA from the cultured, isolated CD4+ T cells was subjected to TCR beta CDR3 sequencing. The original methods were these. Non-productive TCR sequences were discarded, and reads were trimmed to the CDR3 region, with only CDR3s of 7 or more amino acids retained. The MANAFEST web app was used to pick out antigen-specific clonotypes by comparing their expansion in peptide wells with that in reference cultures. To be called positive, a clone needed expansion at FDR<0.05 compared with the reference and with all other wells, an odds ratio greater than 5, and a frequency greater than 0.1% in two replicate wells. Cross-reactive clonotypes were defined as significantly expanded in SARS-CoV-2 spike wells and in at least one common cold coronavirus spike condition. Levenshtein distance calculated with the stringdist R package was used to assess CDR3 similarity, and unrooted trees were constructed with ape in R 3.6.1. Not all clones reach the TCRdb copy of this immuneACCESS table, which keeps in-frame sequences only. Checked studies attribute under half of the gap to unresolved V genes and leave the rest unexplained. The DNA gave D and trimming, while V, J and clone size come from that table. Within this sample are about 41,000 clones, with 70% to 85% of them counted one time only. 2.9% of the sample belongs to the ten largest clones.

Of note for this clone: Its antigen target is currently unknown. The record has no base qualities; no much larger clone is one base away.

The ViraFEST assay stimulated PBMC with viral peptide pools and then used TCR sequencing to identify antigen-specific CD4+ T cell clonotypes by expansion. After about 10 days of culture, CD4+ T cells were isolated with the EasySep CD4+ T cell isolation kit. Negative nucleocapsid antibody results before and after vaccination confirmed that the healthy vaccine recipients had no prior SARS-CoV-2 infection. Some 2 million PBMC per well were cultured in IMDM with about 5.1% human AB serum, 10 IU/ml IL-2 and gentamicin, plus 10 ug/ml peptides. On days 3 and 7, half of the culture medium was replaced with fresh IL-2-containing medium. Unless noted otherwise, every peptide stimulation condition was grown in triplicate wells. Using Ficoll-Paque Plus gradient centrifugation, PBMC were separated from whole blood and then either used fresh or cryopreserved at -140C. The overlapping peptide pools covered the spike proteins of SARS-CoV-2 and of the common cold coronaviruses HCoV-NL63, HCoV-OC43 and HCoV-229E. The QIAamp micro DNA kit was used to extract genomic DNA from the cultured CD4+ T cells.

What the authors observed across the whole study: Only a small number of convalescent patients were included, and no early post-infection timepoints were available, which limited the study. Clones induced by infection and clones induced by vaccination both contracted markedly at late timepoints after vaccination, which fits with T cell responses waning over time. Among healthy vaccine recipients, nearly all vaccine-induced clones were SARS-CoV-2 mono-reactive, and only 1 of 255 was cross-reactive with common cold coronaviruses.

CDR3 length: 15 amino acids, cysteine to phenylalanine. Of all the DNA, just the CDR3 is kept, 45 bases in frame from base 1. V has 5 bases trimmed and J has 1 base trimmed; junction bases matching no gene number 7. The germline V gene encodes CDR1 PRHDT and CDR2 FYEKMQ (reference sequence). The V and J genes are TRBV13 and TRBJ1-2; 7 of the junction bases match TRBD1. The sequencing used CD4+ T cells from PBMCs cultured with HCoV-NL63 spike peptides, collected before COVID-19 vaccination. What this sample's cell subset or site label stands for: HCoV-NL63 spike overlapping peptide pool stimulation. The clonotype was recovered from a human donor who received a COVID-19 vaccine. This receptor has the CDR3 CASSQRQGRNYGYTF. The DNA reads as follows: TGTGCCAGCAGCCAGAGACAGGGTCGTAACTATGGCTACACCTTC.